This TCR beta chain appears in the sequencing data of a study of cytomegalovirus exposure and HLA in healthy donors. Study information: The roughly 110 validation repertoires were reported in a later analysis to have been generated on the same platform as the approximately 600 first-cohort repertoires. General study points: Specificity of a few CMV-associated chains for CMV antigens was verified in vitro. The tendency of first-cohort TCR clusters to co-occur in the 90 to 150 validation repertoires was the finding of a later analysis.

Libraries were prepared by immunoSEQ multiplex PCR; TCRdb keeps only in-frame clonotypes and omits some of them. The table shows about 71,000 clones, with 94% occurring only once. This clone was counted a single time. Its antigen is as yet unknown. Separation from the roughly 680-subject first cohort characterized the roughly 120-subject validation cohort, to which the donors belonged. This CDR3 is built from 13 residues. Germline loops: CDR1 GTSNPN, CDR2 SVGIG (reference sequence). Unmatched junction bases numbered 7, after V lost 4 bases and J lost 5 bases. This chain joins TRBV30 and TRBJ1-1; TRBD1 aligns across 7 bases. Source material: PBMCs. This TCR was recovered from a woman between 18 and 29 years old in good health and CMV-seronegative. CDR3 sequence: CAWNTGDVTEAFF. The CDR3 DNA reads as TGTGCCTGGAACACAGGGGATGTAACTGAAGCTTTCTTT.